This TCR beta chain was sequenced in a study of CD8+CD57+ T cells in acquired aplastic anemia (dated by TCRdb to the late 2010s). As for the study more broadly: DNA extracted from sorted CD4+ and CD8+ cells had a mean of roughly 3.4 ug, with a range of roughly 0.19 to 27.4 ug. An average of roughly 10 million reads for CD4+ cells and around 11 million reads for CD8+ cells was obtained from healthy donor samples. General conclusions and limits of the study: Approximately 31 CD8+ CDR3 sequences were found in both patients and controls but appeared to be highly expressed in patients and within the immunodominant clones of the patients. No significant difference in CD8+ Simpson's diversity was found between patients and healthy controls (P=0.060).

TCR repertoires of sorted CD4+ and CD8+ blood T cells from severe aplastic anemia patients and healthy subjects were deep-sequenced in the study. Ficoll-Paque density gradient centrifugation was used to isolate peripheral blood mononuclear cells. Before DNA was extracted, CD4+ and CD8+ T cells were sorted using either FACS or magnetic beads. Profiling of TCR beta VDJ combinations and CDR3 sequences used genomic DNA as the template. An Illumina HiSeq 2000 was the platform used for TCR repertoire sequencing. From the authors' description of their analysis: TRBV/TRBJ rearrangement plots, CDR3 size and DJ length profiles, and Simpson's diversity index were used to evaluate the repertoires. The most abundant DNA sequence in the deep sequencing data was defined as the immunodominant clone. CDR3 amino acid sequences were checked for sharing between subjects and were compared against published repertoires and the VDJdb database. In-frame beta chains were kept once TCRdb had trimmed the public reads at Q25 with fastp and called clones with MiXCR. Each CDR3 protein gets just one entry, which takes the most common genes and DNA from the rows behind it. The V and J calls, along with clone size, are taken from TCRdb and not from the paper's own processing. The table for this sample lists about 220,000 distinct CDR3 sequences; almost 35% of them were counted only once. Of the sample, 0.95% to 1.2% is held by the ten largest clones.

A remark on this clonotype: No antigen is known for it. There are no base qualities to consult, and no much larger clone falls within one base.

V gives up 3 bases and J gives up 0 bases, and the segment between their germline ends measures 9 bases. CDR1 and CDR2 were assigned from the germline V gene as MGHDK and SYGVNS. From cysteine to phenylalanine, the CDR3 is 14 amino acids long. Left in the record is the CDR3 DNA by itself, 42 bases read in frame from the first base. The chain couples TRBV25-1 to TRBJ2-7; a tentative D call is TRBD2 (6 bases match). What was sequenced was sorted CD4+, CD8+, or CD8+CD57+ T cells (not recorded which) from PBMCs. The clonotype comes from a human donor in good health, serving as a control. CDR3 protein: CASSETGVSYEQYF. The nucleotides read TGTGCCAGCAGTGAGACGGGGGTCTCCTACGAGCAGTACTTC.